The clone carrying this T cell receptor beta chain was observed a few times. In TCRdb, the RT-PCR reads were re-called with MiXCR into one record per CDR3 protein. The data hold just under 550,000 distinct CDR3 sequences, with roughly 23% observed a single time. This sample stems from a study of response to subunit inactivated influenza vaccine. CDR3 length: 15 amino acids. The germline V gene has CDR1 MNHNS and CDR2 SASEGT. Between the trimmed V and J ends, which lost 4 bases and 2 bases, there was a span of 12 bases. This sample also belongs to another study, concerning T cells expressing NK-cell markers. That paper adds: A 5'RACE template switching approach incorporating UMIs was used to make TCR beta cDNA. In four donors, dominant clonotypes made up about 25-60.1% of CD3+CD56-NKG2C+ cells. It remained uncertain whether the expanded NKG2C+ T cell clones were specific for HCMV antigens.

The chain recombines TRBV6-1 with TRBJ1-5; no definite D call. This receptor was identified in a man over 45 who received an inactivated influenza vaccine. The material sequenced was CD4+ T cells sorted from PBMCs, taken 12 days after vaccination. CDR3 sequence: CASSGTHDGNQPQHF. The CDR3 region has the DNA TGTGCCAGCAGTGGAACCCACGACGGCAATCAGCCCCAGCATTTT.